The source of this T cell receptor (beta chain) is a study of Ad26.COV2.S vaccination and SARS-CoV-2 variants. Trimming took 4 bases from V and 6 from J; bases not matched to a gene: 11. The CDR3 consists of 16 residues. Per germline, CDR1 SGDLS and CDR2 YYNGEE. TCRdb's copy holds only in-frame clones and misses some; the assay was immunoSEQ multiplex PCR. The data show 430,000 or so clones, about 88% seen once. Treatment reported: roughly 19 received Ad26.COV2.S at low or high dose, single or two shots; about 5 received placebo; per-sample allocation not given. Day 63 following the first vaccine or placebo injection was when the samples were taken.

The specimen was peripheral blood, collected in a trial of Ad26.COV2.S vaccine versus placebo. The sequence was collected from a person between 18 and 59 years old who received the Ad26.COV2.S COVID-19 vaccine or a placebo. The chain combines TRBV9 with TRBJ2-1, with 9 bases fitting TRBD2. CDR3 loop: CASSPHGRRGGNEQFF. The CDR3 region has the DNA TGTGCCAGCAGCCCCCATGGGCGGCGGGGGGGCAATGAGCAGTTCTTC.